Presented here are 7 T cell receptor beta chains from one specimen sequenced in a study of T cell responses to AZD1222 COVID-19 vaccine. Only in-frame clones appear in the TCRdb table, and some are missing; sequencing was by immunoSEQ multiplex PCR. The top ten clones hold 45% to 50% of a sample with about 99,000 clones, roughly nine tenths of them seen once. This specimen was peripheral blood, taken on day 0 of AZD1222 vaccination. The receptors derive from an adult in good health.

In its sample, this clone was seen once. The J gene is TRBJ2-7, the V gene TRBV19, with 8 bases lining up with TRBD2. Germline V gene lookup returns CDR1 LNHDA and CDR2 SQIVND (reference sequence). The trim removed 1 base at V and 5 bases at J, leaving 4 bases unmatched. This CDR3 has 14 residues. The DNA of the CDR3 is TGTGCCAGTAGTATAGCAGCGGGAGTGAACGAGCAGTACTTC. The encoded protein is CASSIAAGVNEQYF.

To note about this clone: At one boundary the junction diverges from the germline segment, which might be a read error. The chain has TRBV18 and TRBJ1-1; weak D call: TRBD1 (5 bases). Germline assignment: CDR1 KGHSH and CDR2 LQKENI. The CDR3 contains 13 residues. The CDR3: CACSPTGNTEAFF. DNA for the CDR3: TGTGCCTGCTCACCAACAGGGAACACTGAAGCTTTCTTT. The full variable domain, completed using reference TRBV18 and TRBJ1-1, is NAGVMQNPRHLVRRRGQEARLRCSPMKGHSHVYWYRQLPEEGLKFMVYLQKENIIDESGMPKERFSAEFPKEGPSILRIQQVVRGDSAAYFCACSPTGNTEAFFGQGTRLTVV.

The CDR3 DNA follows: TGTGCCAGTAGTACGACGGAGGGCCAAGGCGAGCAGTACTTC. Protein: CASSTTEGQGEQYF. This chain links TRBV19 with TRBJ2-7, with D maybe TRBD2 (6 bases). V was cut by 4 bases and J by 6 bases, with 16 bases left in between. The germline V gene encodes CDR1 LNHDA and CDR2 SQIVND (reference sequence). The CDR3 consists of 14 residues.

The V gene is TRBV19, the J gene TRBJ1-1, with TRBD1 matching over 7 bases. The CDR3 has 15 amino acids. Per germline, CDR1 LNHDA and CDR2 SQIVND (reference sequence). V gave up 6 bases and J gave up 4 bases; unmatched junction bases: 11. CDR3 sequence (DNA): TGTGCCAGTAGCCCAGGGGGTCACGGCATCACTGAAGCTTTCTTT. Translated, it gives CASSPGGHGITEAFF.

The V call is TRBV18, the J call TRBJ2-7; the D gene is possibly TRBD2 (6 bases). Germline V gene lookup returns CDR1 KGHSH and CDR2 LQKENI. The CDR3 spans 15 residues. The V end was cut by 3 bases, the J end by 1 base, with 13 bases between. CDR3 protein: CASSPRDFQSYEQYF. The CDR3 bases are TGTGCCAGCTCACCCCGGGACTTTCAATCCTACGAGCAGTACTTC.

J is TRBJ2-2 and V is TRBV30; TRBD1 agrees at 10 bases. The CDR3 sequence is 17 residues long. Per germline, CDR1 GTSNPN and CDR2 SVGIG (reference sequence). Germline trimming cut 6 bases from V and 0 bases from J; bases unmatched to any gene: 10. The CDR3: CACTRDRGVTNTGELFF. In DNA, the CDR3 is TGTGCCTGTACTAGGGACAGGGGCGTAACGAACACCGGGGAGCTGTTTTTT. Supplemented by reference TRBV30 and TRBJ2-2, the full variable domain reads SQTIHQWPATLVQPVGSPLSLECTVEGTSNPNLYWYRQAAGRGLQLLFYSVGIGQISSEVPQNLSASRPQDRQFILSSKKLLLSDSGFYLCACTRDRGVTNTGELFFGEGSRLTVL.

The chain joins TRBV20-1 to TRBJ2-2; D is perhaps TRBD1 (5 bases). Per germline, CDR1 DFQATT and CDR2 SNEGSKA (reference sequence). The V end was cut by 3 bases, the J end by 9 bases, with 8 bases between. This CDR3 contains 11 residues. CDR3 DNA sequence: TGCAGTGCTAGGTGGGGCAGGGAGCTGTTTTTT. Residues: CSARWGRELFF.